This is a list of T cell receptor beta chains from one sample in a study of blood T cells in healthy people across ages. TCRdb passed the 5' RACE reads through MiXCR, listing each CDR3 protein once. The repertoire holds about 830,000 distinct CDR3 sequences, about 62% seen once, with 20% to 25% in the top ten. Sequenced: blood. Receptors originate from a man under 40 in good health. Both conserved end residues are part of each CDR3. A D gene is named only where the DNA matches it firmly. Size is omitted from some rows. Given values are once, few, many or a class for expanded clones.

-,TRBD2,TRBV2,TRBJ2-7,TGTGCCAGCAAACCGGGACTAGCGGGGGGCGAGACCTACGAGCAGTACTTC,CASKPGLAGGETYEQYF
-,-,TRBV3-1,TRBJ2-3,TGTGCCAGCAGCTCCCGAGGGTCGGATACGCAGTATTTT,CASSSRGSDTQYF
-,TRBD2,TRBV4-2,TRBJ2-1,TGTGCCAGCAGCCAAGGGGGGGGTGGAGGCCGGCGAGAATACAATGAGCAGTTCTTC,CASSQGGGGGRREYNEQFF
-,-,TRBV20-1,TRBJ1-2,TGCAGTGCTACGTCGGCGTCTAACTATGGCTACACCTTC,CSATSASNYGYTF
-,-,TRBV10-3,TRBJ2-7,TGTGCCATCGCCGCCAGGGACGAGCAGTACTTC,CAIAARDEQYF
-,-,TRBV29-1,TRBJ1-1,TGCAGCGTTGGATTTTTGAACACTGAAGCTTTCTTT,CSVGFLNTEAFF
-,-,TRBV7-9,TRBJ2-1,TGTGCCAGCAGCTTAGCAAAAGGGTCCTACAATGAGCAGTTCTTC,CASSLAKGSYNEQFF
-,-,TRBV7-9,TRBJ2-1,TGTGCCAGCAGCTTAGTGTCAGAAATCCCCCGGGGGTTCTTC,CASSLVSEIPRGFF
-,TRBD2,TRBV28,TRBJ2-5,TGTGCCAGCAGTTACCGGGGAGGGATCGGAGAGACCCAGTACTTC,CASSYRGGIGETQYF
few,-,TRBV20-1,TRBJ1-2,TGCAGTGGGGAGGTGGCCGTAGATGGCTACACCTTC,CSGEVAVDGYTF
few,-,TRBV20-1,TRBJ2-7,TGCAGTGCTGTTCGGGTCTACTCCTACGAGCAGTACTTC,CSAVRVYSYEQYF